The clone carrying this T cell receptor (beta chain) was counted a single time. As handled by the study authors: Reference gene primers were amplified, and this amplification served to estimate nucleated cell counts. Clones were read by immunoSEQ multiplex PCR, and TCRdb kept only the in-frame ones, dropping some. Clone size and the V and J calls come from that table; the DNA yielded D and trimming. Of 250,000 to 350,000 clones listed, around 90% are singletons. The data originate from a study of blood T cell repertoires in COVID-19. Across the study: The samples span acute and convalescent COVID-19 from the United States, Italy and Spain. PBMCs, B-cell-depleted T cells, or T cells were the source of the cDNA or gDNA that made up the material.

Participants spanned ages about 18 to 100 years and resided in roughly 22 US areas. Germline trimming cut 4 bases from V and 9 bases from J; bases unmatched to any gene: 5. Per germline, CDR1 MRHNA and CDR2 SNTAGT. CDR3 length equals 15 residues. The sequenced material came from PBMCs or T cells enriched from blood (not recorded which). The chain couples TRBV6-4 to TRBJ1-6; 11 nucleotides align to TRBD1. This clonotype was sampled from a woman aged 18-29 years with acute COVID-19. CDR3 nucleotide sequence: TGTGCCAGCAGTGTAACCGGGACAGGGGGTTCACCCCTCCACTTT. Translation gives CASSVTGTGGSPLHF.